A single sample gave rise to the 21 T cell receptor beta chains below, sequenced in a study of T cells of healthy individuals. TCRdb independently ran MiXCR on the 5' RACE reads; one entry per CDR3 protein. The sample comprises tens of thousands of distinct CDR3 sequences, roughly 14% of which are singletons, and about 16% rests with the top ten. The receptors originated from a human donor in good health.

V usage is TRBV7-8 and J usage is TRBJ1-2, with 8 bases that match TRBD1. The germline V gene has CDR1 SGHVS and CDR2 FQNEAQ. CDR3 size: 15 residues. The ends lost 2 bases at V and 1 base at J; junction bases unmatched: 3. CDR3 protein: CASSLRTGSNYGYTF. The CDR3 bases are TGTGCCAGCAGCTTAAGGACAGGGAGTAACTATGGCTACACCTTC.

This clonotype showed up many times. The chain employs TRBV24-1 and TRBJ2-1, with a possible D match to TRBD1 (6 bases). V was cut by 1 base and J by 8 bases, with 11 bases left in between. Germline-derived CDR1 and CDR2 are KGHDR and SFDVKD. This CDR3 has 14 residues. CDR3 coding DNA: TGTGCCACCAGTGATTTACAACCAGGGGATGAGCAGTTCTTC. Protein product: CATSDLQPGDEQFF.

This clonotype appeared many times. The V call is TRBV18, the J call TRBJ2-2; 7 bases are shared with TRBD1. The CDR3 contains 14 residues. V was clipped by 5 bases and J by 3 bases; unmatched bases: 3. Germline V lookup: CDR1 KGHSH, CDR2 LQKENI. The CDR3 reads CASSSQGDTGELFF. Written as DNA, the CDR3 is TGTGCCAGCTCATCTCAGGGGGACACCGGGGAGCTGTTTTTT.

The chain couples TRBV7-2 to TRBJ1-3; D is unclear. There are 15 residues in the CDR3. Germline assignment: CDR1 SGHTA and CDR2 FQGNSA. Between the trimmed V and J ends, which lost 3 bases and 0 bases, there was a span of 9 bases. CDR3 sequence reads: CASSFTGDSGNTIYF. DNA for the CDR3: TGTGCCAGCAGCTTCACGGGAGACTCTGGAAACACCATATATTTT.

This clonotype was seen more than once but under ten times. The chain recombines TRBV27 with TRBJ2-2, with a possible D match to TRBD2 (5 bases). The germline V gene has CDR1 MNHEY and CDR2 SMNVEV (reference sequence). Trimming removed 0 bases at V and 6 bases at J, with 8 bases between. CDR3 size: 14 residues. The CDR3 region has the DNA TGTGCCAGCAGTTTATCGAGGGCAGCCGGGGAGCTGTTTTTT. It translates to CASSLSRAAGELFF.

This clonotype was observed a handful of times. The rearrangement links TRBV11-1 to TRBJ2-1; TRBD2 agrees at 16 bases. This CDR3 comprises 17 residues. The junction had 3 bases not matched to a gene; V was cut back by 0 bases and J by 7 bases. CDR1 and CDR2 (germline): SGHAT, FQDESV (reference sequence). The CDR3 region has the DNA TGTGCCAGCAGCTTAGCGGGACTAGCGGGGGGGGTAAATGAGCAGTTCTTC. It translates to CASSLAGLAGGVNEQFF.

This clonotype was counted ten times or more. The rearrangement links TRBV6-5 to TRBJ2-4, with 9 bases lining up with TRBD1. Germline trimming cut 2 bases from V and 6 bases from J; bases unmatched to any gene: 2. Per the germline V gene, CDR1 is MNHEY and CDR2 is SVGAGI. This CDR3 region has 14 residues. The CDR3 region has the DNA TGTGCCAGCAGTTACAGACAGGGGGGAAACATTCAGTACTTC. It is translated as CASSYRQGGNIQYF.

In its sample, this clonotype was seen a few times. This sequence joins TRBV15 and TRBJ1-5, with D tentatively TRBD1 (5 bases). This CDR3 comprises 13 residues. The germline gives CDR1 LNHNV, CDR2 YYDKDF (reference sequence). Trimming left V 5 bases short and J 3 bases short, with 8 bases between. The CDR3 is CATSETDNQPQHF. DNA for the CDR3: TGTGCCACCAGCGAGACAGACAATCAGCCCCAGCATTTT.

Many counts were recorded for this clonotype. This rearrangement joins TRBV7-9 to TRBJ2-7, with TRBD1 as a possible D gene (6 bases). Trimming stripped 4 bases from V and 4 bases from J, with 8 bases between. The CDR3 spans 12 residues. Germline V lookup: CDR1 SEHNR, CDR2 FQNEAQ (reference sequence). CDR3 in amino acids: CASSSTGYEQYF. The CDR3 DNA reads TGTGCCAGCAGCTCAACAGGGTACGAGCAGTACTTC.

This clonotype was observed at least ten times. The V and J genes are TRBV9 and TRBJ2-1; 9 positions agree with TRBD1. The CDR3 sequence is 15 residues long. CDR1 is SGDLS, CDR2 YYNGEE, per germline. Trimming cost V 6 bases and J 4 bases; bases outside gene matches: 8. The CDR3 DNA sequence: TGTGCCAGCACCAGTTCTGGGACAGGGTACAATGAGCAGTTCTTC. Translation: CASTSSGTGYNEQFF. Combining the CDR3 with reference TRBV9 and TRBJ2-1 gives the whole variable domain DSGVTQTPKHLITATGQRVTLRCSPRSGDLSVYWYQQSLDQGLQFLIQYYNGEERAKGNILERFSAQQFPDLHSELNLSSLELGDSALYFCASTSSGTGYNEQFFGPGTRLTVL.

This clonotype was picked up many times. This chain connects TRBV12-3 or TRBV12-4 to TRBJ2-5, with 12 bases that match TRBD1. This CDR3 region has 15 residues. Trimming cost V 3 bases and J 3 bases; bases outside gene matches: 2. CDR3: CASSLGQGAKETQYF. For the CDR3, the DNA is TGTGCCAGCAGTTTGGGACAGGGGGCGAAAGAGACCCAGTACTTC.

CDR3 DNA: TGTGCCAGCAGCATACAACAGGGCCAGGGGGGCTACACCTTC. Residues: CASSIQQGQGGYTF. The V gene is TRBV7-2, the J gene TRBJ1-2; tentative D call: TRBD1 (6 bases). Between the trimmed V and J ends, which lost 5 bases and 8 bases, there was a span of 18 bases. CDR3 length: 14 amino acids. CDR1 and CDR2 (germline): SGHTA, FQGNSA.

This clonotype was seen many times. V gene TRBV6-2 or TRBV6-3 combines with J gene TRBJ2-7; D is tentatively TRBD1 or TRBD2 (5 bases each). Germline V gene data show CDR1 as MNHEY and CDR2 as SVGEGT. The CDR3 extends over 12 amino acids. Trimming stripped 10 bases from V and 2 bases from J, with 12 bases between. CDR3 amino acids: CAISGRPYEQYF. The CDR3 region has the DNA TGTGCCATCTCGGGACGACCCTACGAGCAGTACTTC.

Many counts were recorded for this clonotype. The rearrangement joins TRBV3-1 to TRBJ2-7; 9 bases align to TRBD2. The CDR3 has 13 amino acids. The V segment lost 1 base and the J segment 7 bases; nucleotides outside the gene matches: 2. Looked up from germline, CDR1 is LGHDT and CDR2 is YNNKEL (reference sequence). Here the CDR3 reads CASSQGLAEEQYF. DNA for the CDR3: TGTGCCAGCAGCCAAGGACTAGCGGAAGAGCAGTACTTC.

This clonotype was counted a few times. The CDR3 is CASTGLRGEKLFF. CDR3 DNA sequence: TGTGCCAGCACGGGTCTTAGAGGTGAAAAACTGTTTTTT. The V and J genes are TRBV3-1 and TRBJ1-4; no firm D call. Germline lookup yields CDR1 LGHDT and CDR2 YNNKEL (reference sequence). This CDR3 comprises 13 residues. V shed 7 bases and J shed 7 bases, with 13 bases lying between them.

On this clonotype: Being one base from a much bigger clone, this may be a read error. The rearrangement links TRBV12-5 to TRBJ2-5; D ambiguous. The CDR3 is 11 amino acids. Germline V gene lookup returns CDR1 LGHNT and CDR2 FRNRAP. The CDR3 coding sequence is TGTGCTAGTGGGCGTGACGAGACCAAGTACTTC. Its translation: CASGRDETKYF.

The chain joins TRBV24-1 to TRBJ2-5; possibly TRBD2 for D (6 bases). Germline CDR1 reads KGHDR; CDR2 reads SFDVKD. This CDR3 is built from 18 residues. With 3 bases removed from V and 1 base from J, the gap between germline ends came to 20 bases. The CDR3 here is CATSDPQFAGRPQETQYF. The CDR3 bases are TGTGCCACCAGTGATCCCCAATTCGCAGGGAGGCCCCAAGAGACCCAGTACTTC.

This clonotype was seen only a few times. The chain has TRBV5-4 and TRBJ2-2, with D possibly matching TRBD1 (6 bases). Trimming took off 0 bases at V and 0 bases at J, with 6 bases between the two ends. Germline CDR1 reads SGHNT; CDR2 reads YYREEE (reference sequence). The CDR3 has 15 amino acids. The CDR3 bases are TGTGCCAGCAGCTTGGACAGGGCGAACACCGGGGAGCTGTTTTTT. Translation: CASSLDRANTGELFF.

The V and J genes are TRBV7-2 and TRBJ2-5; tentative D call: TRBD2 (7 bases). Trimming took 1 base from V and 2 from J, leaving 11 bases between them. The CDR3 spans 15 residues. Germline loops: CDR1 SGHTA, CDR2 FQGNSA. The CDR3 bases are TGTGCCAGCAGCTTAGATAGGGGGGGGCAAGAGACCCAGTACTTC. Translating it yields CASSLDRGGQETQYF. Full variable domain (outside the CDR3, taken from reference TRBV7-2 and TRBJ2-5): GAGVSQSPSNKVTEKGKDVELRCDPISGHTALYWYRQSLGQGLEFLIYFQGNSAPDKSGLPSDRFSAERTGGSVSTLTIQRTQQEDSAVYLCASSLDRGGQETQYFGPGTRLLVL.

This clonotype was counted only a few times. The rearrangement links TRBV18 to TRBJ2-5; weak D call: TRBD1 (5 bases). CDR3 length: 12 amino acids. The V end was cut by 0 bases, the J end by 8 bases, with 7 bases between. Per the germline V gene, CDR1 is KGHSH and CDR2 is LQKENI. CDR3: CASSPPGETQYF. For the CDR3, the DNA is TGTGCCAGCTCACCACCAGGGGAAACCCAGTACTTC. The variable domain in full, completed from reference TRBV18 and TRBJ2-5, reads NAGVMQNPRHLVRRRGQEARLRCSPMKGHSHVYWYRQLPEEGLKFMVYLQKENIIDESGMPKERFSAEFPKEGPSILRIQQVVRGDSAAYFCASSPPGETQYFGPGTRLLVL.

This clonotype was picked up many times. The CDR3 protein is CASSQVGLAGGAYEQYF. DNA for the CDR3: TGCGCCAGCAGCCAAGTGGGACTAGCGGGAGGAGCTTACGAGCAGTACTTC. V gene TRBV4-1 combines with J gene TRBJ2-7; 15 bases are a match to TRBD2. Germline V gene data show CDR1 as MGHRA and CDR2 as YSYEKL. The CDR3 sequence is 17 residues long. Germline trimming cut 1 base from V and 4 bases from J; bases unmatched to any gene: 5.